The next 6 T cell receptor beta chains were all read from a single sample in a study of post-analysis software for immune sequencing data. Unique molecular identifiers featured in each of the TCR beta cDNA libraries. TCRdb reanalysed the PCR reads using MiXCR and keeps one entry per CDR3 protein. The repertoire holds about 150,000 distinct CDR3 sequences, over 25% seen once, with over 1.2% in the top ten. These receptors are not linked to any known antigen. Study-wide results and limits: There were a few TRBV segments more frequent in patients than controls, and TRBV5-6, TRBV5-1 and TRBV20-1 were among them.

Sequencing was carried out using blood. The receptors derive from a girl aged 5-17 years with multiple sclerosis.

This clonotype came up many times. V usage is TRBV12-3 or TRBV12-4 and J usage is TRBJ2-5; no clear D gene. The CDR3 covers 15 residues. The V end lost 6 bases, the J end lost 5 bases, and 19 bases lay between the germline ends. For the CDR3, the DNA is TGTGCCAGCAGGCCCGAGACGGCGAGATGGGAGACCCAGTACTTC. Translating gives CASRPETARWETQYF.

This clonotype was found once. The chain links TRBV20-1 to TRBJ2-3; no clear D. Between the trimmed V and J ends, which lost 4 bases and 2 bases, there was a span of 19 bases. The germline CDR1 and CDR2 sequences are DFQATT and SNEGSKA (reference sequence). The CDR3 has 16 residues. The CDR3 region is CSATGFSQLFTDTQYF. In DNA form, the CDR3 reads TGCAGTGCTACGGGTTTCTCCCAGCTCTTCACAGATACGCAGTATTTT.

The sample holds a few counts of this clonotype. This chain connects TRBV12-3 or TRBV12-4 to TRBJ2-6, with TRBD1 matching 8 bases. The CDR3 runs to 18 residues. V gave up 5 bases and J gave up 0 bases; unmatched junction bases: 9. This chain's CDR3 is CASSPPGGSSSGANVLTF. CDR3 nucleotides: TGTGCCAGCAGTCCTCCAGGGGGCTCTTCCTCTGGGGCCAACGTCCTGACTTTC.

This clonotype was counted ten times or more. The gene calls are TRBV7-6 and TRBJ2-3; tentative D call: TRBD2 (6 bases). Trimming left V 5 bases short and J 4 bases short, with 13 bases between. CDR3 length: 14 residues. Germline V lookup: CDR1 SGHVS, CDR2 FNYEAQ. The CDR3 bases are TGTGCCAGCAGCCCACTAGCCGTGGCAGATACGCAGTATTTT. It codes for CASSPLAVADTQYF.

This clonotype has a count of ten or more. The rearrangement links TRBV5-4 to TRBJ2-7, with 7 bases that match TRBD2. CDR3 length: 15 residues. Germline V CDR1 and CDR2: SGHNT, YYREEE (reference sequence). With 1 base clipped from V and 2 bases from J, the junction kept 6 bases outside the gene matches. The CDR3 here is CASSLMAGVTYEQYF. For the CDR3, the DNA is TGTGCCAGCAGCTTGATGGCGGGGGTAACCTACGAGCAGTACTTC.

In this sample, this clonotype turned up a few times. The chain employs TRBV2 and TRBJ2-2; the D is unclear. Trimming pared 4 bases from V and 3 bases from J, leaving 12 bases between. Per the germline V gene, CDR1 is SNHLY and CDR2 is FYNNEI. The CDR3 loop spans 15 amino acids. In nucleotides, the CDR3 is TGTGCCAGCAGTGCCCTCCGGCAGGACACCGGGGAGCTGTTTTTT. Protein: CASSALRQDTGELFF.